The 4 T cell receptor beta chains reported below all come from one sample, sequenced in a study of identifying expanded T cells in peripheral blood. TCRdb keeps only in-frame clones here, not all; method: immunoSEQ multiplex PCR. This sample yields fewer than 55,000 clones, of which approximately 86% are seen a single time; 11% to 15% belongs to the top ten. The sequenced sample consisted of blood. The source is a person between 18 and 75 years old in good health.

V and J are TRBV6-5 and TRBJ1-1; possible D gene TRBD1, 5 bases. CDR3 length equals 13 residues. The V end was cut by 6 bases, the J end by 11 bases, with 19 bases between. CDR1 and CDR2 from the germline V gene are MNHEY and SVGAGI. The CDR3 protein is CASRQAVRAVAFF. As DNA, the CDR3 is TGTGCCAGCAGACAGGCCGTGAGGGCGGTCGCTTTCTTT.

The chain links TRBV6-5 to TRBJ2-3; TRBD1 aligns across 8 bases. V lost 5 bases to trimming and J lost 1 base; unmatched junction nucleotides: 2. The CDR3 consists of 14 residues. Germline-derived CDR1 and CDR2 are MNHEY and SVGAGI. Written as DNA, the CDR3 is TGTGCCAGCAGTCCGACAGGGGGCACAGATACGCAGTATTTT. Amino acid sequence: CASSPTGGTDTQYF.

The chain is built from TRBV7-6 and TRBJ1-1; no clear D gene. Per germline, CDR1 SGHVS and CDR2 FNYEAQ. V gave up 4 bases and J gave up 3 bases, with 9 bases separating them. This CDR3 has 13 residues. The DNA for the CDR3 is TGTGCCAGCAGCTCCCAACAGCACACTGAAGCTTTCTTT. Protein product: CASSSQQHTEAFF.

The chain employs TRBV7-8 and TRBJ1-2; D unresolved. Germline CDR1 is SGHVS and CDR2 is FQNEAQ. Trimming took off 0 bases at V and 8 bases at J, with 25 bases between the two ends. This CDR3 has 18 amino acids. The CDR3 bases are TGTGCCAGCAGCTTAGCGAAGCGAAGCTCTCCCGGGAATCGCGGCTACACCTTC. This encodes CASSLAKRSSPGNRGYTF.